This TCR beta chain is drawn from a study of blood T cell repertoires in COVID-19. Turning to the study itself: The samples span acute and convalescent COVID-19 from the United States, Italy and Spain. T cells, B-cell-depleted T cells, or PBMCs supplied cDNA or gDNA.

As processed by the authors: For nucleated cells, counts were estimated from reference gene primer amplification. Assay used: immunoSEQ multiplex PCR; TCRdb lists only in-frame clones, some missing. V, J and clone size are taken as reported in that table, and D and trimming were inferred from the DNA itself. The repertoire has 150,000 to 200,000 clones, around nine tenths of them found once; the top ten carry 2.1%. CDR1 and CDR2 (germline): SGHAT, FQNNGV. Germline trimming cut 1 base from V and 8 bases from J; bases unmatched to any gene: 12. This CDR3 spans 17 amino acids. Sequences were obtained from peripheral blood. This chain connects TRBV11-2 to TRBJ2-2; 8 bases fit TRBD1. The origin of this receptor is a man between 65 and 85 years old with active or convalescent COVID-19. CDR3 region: CASSLGDRGSFTGELFF. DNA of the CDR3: TGTGCCAGCAGCTTAGGCGACAGGGGCAGTTTCACAGGGGAGCTGTTTTTT.